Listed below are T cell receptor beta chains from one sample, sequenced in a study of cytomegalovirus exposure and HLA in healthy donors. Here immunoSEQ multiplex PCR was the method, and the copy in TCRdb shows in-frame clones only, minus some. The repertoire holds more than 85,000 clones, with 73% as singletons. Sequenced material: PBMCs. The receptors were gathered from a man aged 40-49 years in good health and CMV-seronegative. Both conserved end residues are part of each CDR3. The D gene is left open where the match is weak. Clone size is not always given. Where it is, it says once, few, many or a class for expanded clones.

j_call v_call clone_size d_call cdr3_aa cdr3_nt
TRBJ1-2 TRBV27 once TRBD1 CASSLSVWDRDYGYTF TGTGCCAGCAGTTTAAGTGTCTGGGACAGGGACTATGGCTACACCTTC
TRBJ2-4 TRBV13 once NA CASSPPAGNIQYF TGTGCCAGCAGCCCGCCCGCGGGTAACATTCAGTACTTC
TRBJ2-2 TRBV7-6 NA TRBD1 CASSFPGQGTNTGELFF TGTGCCAGCAGCTTCCCGGGACAGGGGACAAACACCGGGGAGCTGTTTTTT
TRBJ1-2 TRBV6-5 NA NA CASSYSPGIYTF TGTGCCAGCAGTTACTCGCCGGGGATCTACACCTTC
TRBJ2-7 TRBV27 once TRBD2 CASSFLAGPTYEQYF TGTGCCAGCAGTTTCCTAGCGGGGCCAACCTACGAGCAGTACTTC
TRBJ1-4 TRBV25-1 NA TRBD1 CASRTQGASKELFF TGTGCCAGCAGGACTCAGGGGGCATCAAAAGAACTGTTTTTT
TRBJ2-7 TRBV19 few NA CASSGGSYEQYF TGTGCCAGTAGTGGGGGCAGCTACGAGCAGTACTTC
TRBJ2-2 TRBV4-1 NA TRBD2 CASSHGLAGDADTGELFF TGCGCCAGCAGCCACGGACTAGCGGGGGATGCGGACACCGGGGAGCTGTTTTTT
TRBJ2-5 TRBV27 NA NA CASSPRTDMETQYF TGTGCCAGCAGTCCCCGGACGGACATGGAGACCCAGTACTTC
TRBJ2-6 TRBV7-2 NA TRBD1 CASSLVAGGLGANVLTF TGTGCCAGCAGCTTAGTCGCAGGGGGCCTCGGGGCCAACGTCCTGACTTTC
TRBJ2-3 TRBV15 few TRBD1 CATYGTGFTDTQYF TGTGCCACCTACGGGACAGGCTTCACAGATACGCAGTATTTT
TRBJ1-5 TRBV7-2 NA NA CASSSPEEVGAQHF TGTGCCAGCAGCTCACCGGAGGAGGTTGGGGCCCAGCATTTT
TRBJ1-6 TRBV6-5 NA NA CASTAGSYNSPLHF TGTGCCAGCACCGCGGGATCCTATAATTCACCCCTCCACTTT
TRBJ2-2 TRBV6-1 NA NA CAGSGPQLNTGELFF TGTGCCGGCAGTGGTCCACAGCTGAACACCGGGGAGCTGTTTTTT
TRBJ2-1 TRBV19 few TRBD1 CASSPRQGASNEQFF TGTGCCAGTAGTCCCCGACAGGGGGCGAGTAATGAGCAGTTCTTC
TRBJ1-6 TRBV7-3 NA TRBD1 CASSFGTGDSPLHF TGTGCCAGCAGCTTTGGGACAGGGGATTCACCCCTCCACTTT
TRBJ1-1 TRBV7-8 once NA CASSWAGTEAFF TGTGCCAGCAGCTGGGCGGGGACTGAAGCTTTCTTT
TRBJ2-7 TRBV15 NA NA CATSRFTGTYEQYF TGTGCCACCAGCAGATTTACAGGGACCTACGAGCAGTACTTC
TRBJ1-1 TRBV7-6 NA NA CASSPFGRGNTEAFF TGTGCCAGCAGCCCTTTTGGCAGGGGGAACACTGAAGCTTTCTTT
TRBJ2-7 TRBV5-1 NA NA CASSLRGSYEQYF TGCGCCAGCAGCTTGAGGGGTTCCTACGAGCAGTACTTC
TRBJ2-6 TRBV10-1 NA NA CASSEDSSGANVLTF TGCGCCAGCAGTGAGGATAGCTCTGGGGCCAACGTCCTGACTTTC
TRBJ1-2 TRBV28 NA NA CASSLVRGGSNYGYTF TGTGCCAGCAGTTTAGTCCGGGGAGGATCTAACTATGGCTACACCTTC
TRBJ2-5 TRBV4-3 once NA CASSQRLGLHETQYF TGCGCCAGCAGCCAACGACTGGGACTGCACGAGACCCAGTACTTC
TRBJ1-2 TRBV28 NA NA CASRPPGYGYTF TGTGCCAGCAGGCCCCCGGGTTATGGCTACACCTTC
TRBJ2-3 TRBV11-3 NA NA CASSLDRDTDTQYF TGTGCCAGCAGCTTAGACCGGGACACAGATACGCAGTATTTT
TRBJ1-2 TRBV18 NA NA CASSPLRLNYGYTF TGTGCCAGCTCACCACTCAGACTAAACTATGGCTACACCTTC
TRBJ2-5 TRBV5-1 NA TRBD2 CASSLGSGGAETQYF TGCGCCAGCAGCTTAGGTAGCGGGGGGGCAGAGACCCAGTACTTC
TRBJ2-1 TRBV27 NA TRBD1 CASRYRGEQFF TGTGCCAGCAGGTACAGGGGAGAGCAGTTCTTC
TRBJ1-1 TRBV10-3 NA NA CAISDEGSRLTEAFF TGTGCCATCAGTGATGAGGGCAGTCGCCTCACTGAAGCTTTCTTT
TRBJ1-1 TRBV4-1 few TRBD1 CASSQKGAETEAFF TGCGCCAGCAGCCAAAAGGGGGCTGAGACTGAAGCTTTCTTT
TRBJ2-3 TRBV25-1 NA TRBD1 CASSESRPGTGADTQYF TGTGCCAGCAGTGAATCTCGGCCAGGGACAGGGGCAGATACGCAGTATTTT
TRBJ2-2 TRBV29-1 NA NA CSVNQGSSTGELFF TGCAGCGTGAACCAGGGGTCTAGCACCGGGGAGCTGTTTTTT
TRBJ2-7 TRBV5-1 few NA CASSTRQEQWYF TGCGCCAGCAGCACCCGACAGGAACAATGGTACTTC
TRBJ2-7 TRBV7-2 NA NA CASSSNRRAQYF TGTGCCAGCAGCTCGAATCGGAGGGCGCAGTACTTC
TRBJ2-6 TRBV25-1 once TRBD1 CASSEYEGGTGANVLTF TGTGCCAGCAGTGAATACGAAGGGGGCACTGGGGCCAACGTCCTGACTTTC
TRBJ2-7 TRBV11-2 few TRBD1 CASMDLGTGVYEQYF TGTGCCAGCATGGACCTCGGGACAGGGGTTTACGAGCAGTACTTC
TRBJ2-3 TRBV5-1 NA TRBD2 CASSLLAGGVTDTQYF TGCGCCAGCAGCTTGCTAGCGGGGGGGGTCACAGATACGCAGTATTTT
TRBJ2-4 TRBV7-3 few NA CASSSYHRVEDIQYF TGTGCCAGCAGCTCCTATCACAGGGTCGAGGACATTCAGTACTTC
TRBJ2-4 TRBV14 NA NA CASSHSEIQYF TGTGCCAGCAGCCACTCGGAGATTCAGTACTTC
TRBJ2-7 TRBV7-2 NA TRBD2 CASSLPRRGDPYEQYF TGTGCCAGCAGCTTACCTCGGCGGGGGGACCCCTACGAGCAGTACTTC
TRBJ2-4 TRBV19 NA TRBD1 CASGQGVYIQYF TGTGCCAGTGGACAGGGGGTTTACATTCAGTACTTC
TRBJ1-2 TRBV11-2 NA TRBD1 CASRSGQDNIYGYTF TGTGCCAGCAGGTCCGGACAGGACAACATCTATGGCTACACCTTC
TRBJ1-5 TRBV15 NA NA CATSRVAFNQPQHF TGTGCCACCAGCAGAGTGGCTTTTAATCAGCCCCAGCATTTT
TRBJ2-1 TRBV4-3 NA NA CASSQGRRVNEQFF TGCGCCAGCAGCCAAGGCCGTCGGGTCAATGAGCAGTTCTTC
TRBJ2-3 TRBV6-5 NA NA CASSYSPSERQYF TGTGCCAGCAGTTACTCCCCATCCGAGCGGCAGTATTTT
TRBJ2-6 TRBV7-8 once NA CASSFGKRTGPRMANVLTF TGTGCCAGCAGCTTTGGAAAGCGAACAGGGCCGCGCATGGCCAACGTCCTGACTTTC
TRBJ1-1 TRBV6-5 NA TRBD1 CATATGLNTEAFF TGTGCCACCGCGACAGGGCTGAACACTGAAGCTTTCTTT
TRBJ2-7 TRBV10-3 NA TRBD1 CARAWDRGYEQYF TGTGCCAGGGCATGGGACAGGGGCTACGAGCAGTACTTC
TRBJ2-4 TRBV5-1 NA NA CASSFPEAGDRTKNIQYF TGCGCCAGCAGCTTTCCCGAGGCAGGGGATAGAACCAAAAACATTCAGTACTTC